This is a list of T cell receptor beta chains from one sample in a study of identical twins. Each CDR3 protein is one row after TCRdb ran MiXCR on the 5' RACE reads. Here the sample spans around 1.7 million distinct CDR3 sequences, 32% being singletons. Sequencing was performed on cord blood. The receptors were sampled from a newborn girl in good health. CDR3s include the opening cysteine and the closing phenylalanine or tryptophan. A D gene is named only where the DNA matches it firmly. The listing skips clone size in some rows; elsewhere it reads once, few, many or a size class.

d_call | j_call | v_call | clone_size | cdr3_aa | cdr3_nt
. | TRBJ2-1 | TRBV24-1 | many | CATSDPAYNEQFF | TGTGCCACCAGTGACCCCGCCTACAATGAGCAGTTCTTC
. | TRBJ1-4 | TRBV27 | few | CASSPLQGLFVATNEKLFF | TGTGCCAGCAGTCCCCTGCAGGGACTATTCGTTGCAACTAATGAAAAACTGTTTTTT
. | TRBJ2-1 | TRBV7-2 | . | CASSLDPSDNEQFF | TGTGCCAGCAGCTTAGATCCGTCAGACAATGAGCAGTTCTTC
. | TRBJ1-1 | TRBV20-1 | . | CSATGRAGTLNTEAFF | TGCAGTGCTACCGGTAGGGCAGGGACCCTGAACACTGAAGCTTTCTTT
. | TRBJ2-1 | TRBV7-9 | once | CASSIQQEETQFF | TGTGCCAGCAGTATTCAACAGGAAGAGACCCAGTTCTTC
TRBD1 | TRBJ2-5 | TRBV7-2 | few | CASSLQTGFVQYF | TGTGCCAGCAGCTTACAGACAGGGTTTGTGCAGTACTTC
. | TRBJ2-7 | TRBV20-1 | few | CSARGERTIPNEQYF | TGCAGTGCTAGAGGGGAGCGAACGATCCCCAACGAGCAGTACTTC
TRBD2 | TRBJ2-7 | TRBV3-1 | many | CASSQVAGRSSYEQYF | TGTGCCAGCAGCCAAGTAGCGGGACGTAGCTCCTACGAGCAGTACTTC
. | TRBJ2-2 | TRBV11-3 | few | CASSLGWGTGELFF | TGTGCCAGCAGCTTAGGGTGGGGGACCGGGGAGCTGTTTTTT
. | TRBJ2-7 | TRBV28 | many | CASRLIGTSPYEQYF | TGTGCCAGCAGGCTAATCGGGACATCACCCTACGAGCAGTACTTC
. | TRBJ2-5 | TRBV10-3 | few | CAISRVEGRETQYF | TGTGCCATCAGCCGAGTCGAGGGGAGGGAGACCCAGTACTTC
TRBD1 | TRBJ1-2 | TRBV6-1 | many | CASTYRDREGNGYTF | TGTGCCAGCACTTACCGGGACAGGGAGGGGAATGGCTACACCTTC
. | TRBJ2-1 | TRBV20-1 | . | CSAFSGDLVDEQFF | TGCAGTGCTTTCTCAGGGGATTTGGTGGATGAGCAGTTCTTC
TRBD2 | TRBJ2-5 | TRBV9 | few | CASSVDSGRGETQYF | TGTGCCAGCAGCGTAGATAGCGGGAGAGGAGAGACCCAGTACTTC